Shown below are 19 T cell receptor beta chains from a single sample sequenced in a study of T cells in Graves' hyperthyroidism and ophthalmopathy. Amplified regions were TCR beta CDR3 sequences from RNA transcripts. The HTBI primer set served for first-round RT-PCR of the TCR CDR3. Using its own MiXCR run on the multiplex PCR reads, TCRdb lists one record per CDR3 protein. Of fewer than 650,000 distinct CDR3 sequences detected, about 15% appear once; the ten largest clones hold 4% to 5.5%. The sample comprised blood. The receptor source for this set is a middle-aged woman with Graves' ophthalmopathy.

This clonotype was observed at least ten times. V gene TRBV28 combines with J gene TRBJ1-3; D is undetermined. V was cut by 7 bases and J by 8 bases, with 12 bases left in between. The germline V gene has CDR1 MDHEN and CDR2 SYDVKM. This CDR3 has 12 amino acids. For the CDR3, the DNA is TGTGCCAGCACCTCCACGAGGGACACCATATATTTT. Translated, it gives CASTSTRDTIYF. Full variable domain (outside the CDR3, taken from reference TRBV28 and TRBJ1-3): DVKVTQSSRYLVKRTGEKVFLECVQDMDHENMFWYRQDPGLGLRLIYFSYDVKMKEKGDIPEGYSVSREKKERFSLILESASTNQTSMYLCASTSTRDTIYFGEGSWLTVV.

The table lists this clonotype with many counts. The gene calls are TRBV7-2 and TRBJ2-5; D might be TRBD1 (5 bases). Trimming removed 5 bases at V and 3 bases at J, with 10 bases between. This CDR3 is 13 amino acids long. The germline V gene has CDR1 SGHTA and CDR2 FQGNSA. For the CDR3, the DNA is TGTGCCAGCAGCACCTCCAGGGAAGAGACCCAGTACTTC. Its translation is CASSTSREETQYF.

The genes are TRBV27 and TRBJ1-1; maybe TRBD1 (6 bases). Germline V gene data show CDR1 as MNHEY and CDR2 as SMNVEV (reference sequence). Trimming removed 8 bases at V and 7 bases at J, with 20 bases between. The CDR3 length is 14 residues. For the CDR3, the DNA is TGTGCCAGCCAGCCGCGGGGGGCGCTTGGTGAAGCTTTCTTT. Encoded protein: CASQPRGALGEAFF.

The gene calls are TRBV10-3 and TRBJ2-7; D call uncertain. From germline, CDR1 is ENHRY and CDR2 SYGVKD. Deletions cut 4 bases from V and 2 bases from J, with 12 bases between. The CDR3 length is 14 residues. The CDR3 region is CAISVAVTAYEQYF. DNA for the CDR3: TGTGCCATCAGTGTTGCAGTAACTGCCTACGAGCAGTACTTC.

This clonotype was counted at least ten times. The rearrangement links TRBV12-3 or TRBV12-4 to TRBJ1-1; 7 bases line up with TRBD1. The CDR3 sequence is 12 residues long. J gave up 7 bases and V 8 bases, and 7 bases lay outside the gene matches. The CDR3 loop reads CASHRGLGEAFF. The DNA for the CDR3 is TGTGCCAGCCACAGGGGTTTGGGTGAAGCTTTCTTT.

In its sample, this clonotype was seen many times. The CDR3 loop reads CASRRGQGLSGNTIYF. The DNA of the CDR3 is TGTGCCAGCAGGAGAGGACAGGGGCTTAGTGGAAACACCATATATTTT. The chain carries TRBV6-1 and TRBJ1-3, with TRBD1 identical over 9 bases. In germline, CDR1 is MNHNS, CDR2 SASEGT. The trim removed 6 bases at V and 3 bases at J, leaving 9 bases unmatched. The CDR3 is 16 amino acids.

This clonotype was seen repeatedly, ten times or more. The chain has TRBV2 and TRBJ2-5, with 9 bases matching TRBD1. Germline V CDR1 and CDR2: SNHLY, FYNNEI. Trimming took 3 bases from V and 2 from J; bases not matched to a gene: 7. This CDR3 spans 16 amino acids. CDR3 nucleotides: TGTGCCAGCAGTGAGCCGGGACAGGGATGGCAAGAGACCCAGTACTTC. It codes for CASSEPGQGWQETQYF.

This clonotype was observed at least ten times. The V call is TRBV15, the J call TRBJ2-1; TRBD2 aligns across 9 bases. This CDR3 contains 15 residues. The germline CDR1 and CDR2 sequences are LNHNV and YYDKDF (reference sequence). Trimming at V came to 7 bases and at J to 4 bases, leaving 8 bases not matched to a gene. CDR3 DNA sequence: TGTGCCACCATAGAGTCCAGCGGGAGGTACAATGAGCAGTTCTTC. The encoded protein is CATIESSGRYNEQFF. Based on the CDR3 plus reference TRBV15 and TRBJ2-1, the full variable domain is DAMVIQNPRYQVTQFGKPVTLSCSQTLNHNVMYWYQQKSSQAPKLLFHYYDKDFNNEADTPDNFQSRRPNTSFCFLDIRSPGLGDTAMYLCATIESSGRYNEQFFGPGTRLTVL.

At least ten counts were recorded for this clonotype. The rearrangement joins TRBV7-9 to TRBJ2-7, with unresolved D. Germline V gene sequence: CDR1 SEHNR, CDR2 FQNEAQ (reference sequence). V lost 5 bases and J lost 6, with 20 bases in between. The CDR3 extends over 15 amino acids. The CDR3 region is CASSDSWEGPIEQYF. The CDR3 nucleotides are TGTGCCAGCAGCGACTCCTGGGAAGGCCCCATCGAGCAGTACTTC.

This clonotype was recorded many times. The chain links TRBV5-1 to TRBJ2-7; D gene unclear. The length of the CDR3 is 12 residues. Trimming stripped 4 bases from V and 6 bases from J, with 11 bases between. CDR1 and CDR2 from the germline V gene are SGHRS and YFSETQ. CDR3: CASSLDALEQYF. As DNA, the CDR3 is TGCGCCAGCAGCCTTGATGCACTCGAGCAGTACTTC. The entire variable domain, with the rest obtained from reference TRBV5-1 and TRBJ2-7, is as follows: KAGVTQTPRYLIKTRGQQVTLSCSPISGHRSVSWYQQTPGQGLQFLFEYFSETQRNKGNFPGRFSGRQFSNSRSEMNVSTLELGDSALYLCASSLDALEQYFGPGTRLTVT.

This clonotype has a count of ten or more. The V and J genes are TRBV12-3 or TRBV12-4 and TRBJ2-5; the D gene is possibly TRBD2 (6 bases). This CDR3 has 14 amino acids. The V end lost 5 bases, the J end lost 5 bases, and 15 bases lay between the germline ends. The CDR3, as DNA: TGTGCCAGCAGTCCCGGACTAAATGGGGAGACCCAGTACTTC. Its protein is CASSPGLNGETQYF.

This clonotype was detected ten times or more. The gene calls are TRBV6-2 or TRBV6-3 and TRBJ2-5; 7 bases map to TRBD2. CDR1 MNHEY and CDR2 SVGEGT come from the germline V gene. The CDR3 runs 13 residues. Losses at the gene ends were 6 bases for V and 5 bases for J; bases not matched to a gene: 6. The DNA of the CDR3 is TGTGCCAGCAGGAACCCCGGGGGGGAGACCCAGTACTTC. This translates into CASRNPGGETQYF.

In its sample, this clonotype was seen many times. J is TRBJ2-7 and V is TRBV7-2; D gene uncertain. V lost 5 bases and J 0 bases, leaving 11 bases between the germline ends. The CDR3 is made up of 14 amino acids. Germline assignment: CDR1 SGHTA and CDR2 FQGNSA. The CDR3 sequence: CASSPRQASYEQYF. As DNA, the CDR3 is TGTGCCAGCAGCCCCCGGCAGGCCTCCTACGAGCAGTACTTC.

This clonotype was found many times. J is TRBJ1-2 and V is TRBV7-2; no reliable D call. Germline V CDR1 and CDR2: SGHTA, FQGNSA. The CDR3 consists of 14 residues. Trimming removed 5 bases at V and 3 bases at J, with 13 bases between. For the CDR3, the DNA is TGTGCCAGCAGCCCGGCGGCACGTGACTATGGCTACACCTTC. Its translation is CASSPAARDYGYTF.

This clonotype came up many times. The chain recombines TRBV5-1 with TRBJ2-7, with D hard to call. The germline V gene has CDR1 SGHRS and CDR2 YFSETQ. Deletions cut 2 bases from V and 5 bases from J, with 11 bases between. The CDR3 sequence is 13 residues long. The CDR3 here is CASSFVSANEQYF. DNA for the CDR3: TGCGCCAGCAGCTTCGTGAGCGCTAACGAGCAGTACTTC. Full variable domain (remainder filled in from reference TRBV5-1 and TRBJ2-7): KAGVTQTPRYLIKTRGQQVTLSCSPISGHRSVSWYQQTPGQGLQFLFEYFSETQRNKGNFPGRFSGRQFSNSRSEMNVSTLELGDSALYLCASSFVSANEQYFGPGTRLTVT.

The V and J genes are TRBV10-3 and TRBJ2-7, with D possibly TRBD2 on 5 matching bases. The germline V and J ends were trimmed by 2 bases and 0 bases, with 11 bases remaining between them. Per germline, CDR1 ENHRY and CDR2 SYGVKD. This CDR3 comprises 15 residues. CDR3 DNA: TGTGCCATCAGTGAGGGCGGGCTTCGCTCCTACGAGCAGTACTTC. It translates to CAISEGGLRSYEQYF.

This clonotype was observed many times. CDR3 sequence: CASSLPIAGGPYEQYF. DNA of the CDR3: TGTGCCAGCAGTTTGCCCATAGCGGGAGGGCCTTACGAGCAGTACTTC. This chain links TRBV28 with TRBJ2-7, with 11 nucleotides matching TRBD2. The V gene end was trimmed by 3 bases and the J gene end by 4 bases; junction bases not matched to a gene: 8. Germline V lookup: CDR1 MDHEN, CDR2 SYDVKM. There are 16 residues in the CDR3.

This clonotype was recorded many times. The chain is built from TRBV19 and TRBJ1-1; TRBD1 might be the D (6 bases). CDR3 length: 15 amino acids. In germline, CDR1 is LNHDA, CDR2 SQIVND (reference sequence). The V end was cut by 1 base, the J end by 0 bases, with 9 bases between. CDR3 loop: CASSIGAGVNTEAFF. Here the CDR3 DNA reads TGTGCCAGTAGTATAGGGGCAGGGGTGAACACTGAAGCTTTCTTT.

The genes are TRBV12-3 or TRBV12-4 and TRBJ2-5; no firm D call. The CDR3 has 13 amino acids. V was trimmed by 3 bases and J by 3 bases, leaving 8 bases between them. CDR3 in amino acids: CASSFGLKETQYF. The DNA of the CDR3 is TGTGCCAGCAGTTTTGGGCTTAAAGAGACCCAGTACTTC.